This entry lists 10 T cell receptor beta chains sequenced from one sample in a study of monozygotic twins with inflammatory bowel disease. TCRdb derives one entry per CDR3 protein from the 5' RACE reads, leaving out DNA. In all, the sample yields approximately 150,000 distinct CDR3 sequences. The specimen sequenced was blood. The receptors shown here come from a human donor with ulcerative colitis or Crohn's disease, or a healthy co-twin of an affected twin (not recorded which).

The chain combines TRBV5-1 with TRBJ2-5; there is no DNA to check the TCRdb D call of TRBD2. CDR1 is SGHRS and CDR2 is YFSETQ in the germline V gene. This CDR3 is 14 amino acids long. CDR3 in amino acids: CASSKGDLQETQYF.

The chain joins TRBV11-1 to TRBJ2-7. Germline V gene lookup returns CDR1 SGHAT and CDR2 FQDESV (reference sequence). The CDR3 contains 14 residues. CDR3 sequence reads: CASSRRQGSYEQYF.

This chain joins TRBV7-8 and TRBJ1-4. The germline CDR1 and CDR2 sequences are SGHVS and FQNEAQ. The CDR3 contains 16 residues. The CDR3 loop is CASSLESSTVNEKLFF.

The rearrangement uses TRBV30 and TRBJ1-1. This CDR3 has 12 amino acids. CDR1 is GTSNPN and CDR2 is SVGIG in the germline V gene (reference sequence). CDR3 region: CAWSVMGNEAFF.

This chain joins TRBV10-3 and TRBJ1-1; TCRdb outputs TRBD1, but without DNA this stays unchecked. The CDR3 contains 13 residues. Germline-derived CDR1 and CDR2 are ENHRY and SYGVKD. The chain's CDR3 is CAIRGQGDTEAFF.

CDR3: CASSAIPSWNTEAFF. The chain recombines TRBV6-1 with TRBJ1-1. The CDR3 runs to 15 residues. The germline gives CDR1 MNHNS, CDR2 SASEGT.

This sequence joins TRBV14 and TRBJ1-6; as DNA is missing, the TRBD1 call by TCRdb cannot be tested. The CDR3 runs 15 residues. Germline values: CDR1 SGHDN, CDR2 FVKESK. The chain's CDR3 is CASSQVAGYGSPLHF.

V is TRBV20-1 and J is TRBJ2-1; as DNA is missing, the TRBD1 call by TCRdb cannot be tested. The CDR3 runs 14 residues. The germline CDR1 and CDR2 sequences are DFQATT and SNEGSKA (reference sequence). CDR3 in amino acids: CSARGDRGGNEQFF.

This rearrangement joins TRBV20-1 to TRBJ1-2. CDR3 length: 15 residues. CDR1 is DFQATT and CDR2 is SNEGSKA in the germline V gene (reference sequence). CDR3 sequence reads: CSAPAAGHIPYGYTF.

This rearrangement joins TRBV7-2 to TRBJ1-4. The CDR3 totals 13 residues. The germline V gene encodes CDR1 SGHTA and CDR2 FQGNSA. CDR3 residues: CASSLVGNEKLFF.